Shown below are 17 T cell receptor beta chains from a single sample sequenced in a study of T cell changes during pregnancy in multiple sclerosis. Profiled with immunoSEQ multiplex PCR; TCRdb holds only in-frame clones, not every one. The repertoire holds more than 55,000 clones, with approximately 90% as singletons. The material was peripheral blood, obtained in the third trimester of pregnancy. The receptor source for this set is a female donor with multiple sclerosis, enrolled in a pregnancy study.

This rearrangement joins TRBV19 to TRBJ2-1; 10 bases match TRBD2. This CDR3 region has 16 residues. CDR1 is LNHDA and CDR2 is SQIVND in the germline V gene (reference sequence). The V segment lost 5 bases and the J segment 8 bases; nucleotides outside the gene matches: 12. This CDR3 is CASSARGAGGGYEQFF. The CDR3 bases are TGTGCCAGTAGTGCCCGGGGAGCGGGAGGGGGCTATGAGCAGTTCTTC.

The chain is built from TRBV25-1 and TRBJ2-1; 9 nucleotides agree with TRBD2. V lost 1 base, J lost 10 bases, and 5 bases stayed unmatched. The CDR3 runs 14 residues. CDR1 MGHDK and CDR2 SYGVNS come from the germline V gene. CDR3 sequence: CASSEWLSGSEQFF. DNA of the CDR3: TGTGCCAGCAGTGAATGGCTTAGCGGGAGCGAGCAGTTCTTC.

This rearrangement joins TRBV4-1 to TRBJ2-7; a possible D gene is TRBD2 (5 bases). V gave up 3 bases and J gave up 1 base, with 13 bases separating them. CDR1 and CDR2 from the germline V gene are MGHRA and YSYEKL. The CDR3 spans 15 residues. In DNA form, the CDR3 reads TGCGCCAGCAGCCACCCCCTAGAGGGTTCCTACGAGCAGTACTTC. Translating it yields CASSHPLEGSYEQYF.

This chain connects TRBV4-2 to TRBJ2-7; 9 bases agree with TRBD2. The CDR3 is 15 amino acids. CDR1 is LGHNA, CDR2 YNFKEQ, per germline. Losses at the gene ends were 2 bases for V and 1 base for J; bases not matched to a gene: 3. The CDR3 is CASSQRLAESYEQYF. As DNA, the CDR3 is TGTGCCAGCAGCCAACGACTAGCGGAGTCCTACGAGCAGTACTTC.

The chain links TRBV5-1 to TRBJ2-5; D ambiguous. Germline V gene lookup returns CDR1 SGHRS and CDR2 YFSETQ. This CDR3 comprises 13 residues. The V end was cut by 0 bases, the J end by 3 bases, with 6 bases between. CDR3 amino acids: CASSLGPKETQYF. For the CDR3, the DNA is TGCGCCAGCAGCTTGGGGCCAAAAGAGACCCAGTACTTC. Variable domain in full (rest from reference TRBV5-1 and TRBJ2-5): KAGVTQTPRYLIKTRGQQVTLSCSPISGHRSVSWYQQTPGQGLQFLFEYFSETQRNKGNFPGRFSGRQFSNSRSEMNVSTLELGDSALYLCASSLGPKETQYFGPGTRLLVL.

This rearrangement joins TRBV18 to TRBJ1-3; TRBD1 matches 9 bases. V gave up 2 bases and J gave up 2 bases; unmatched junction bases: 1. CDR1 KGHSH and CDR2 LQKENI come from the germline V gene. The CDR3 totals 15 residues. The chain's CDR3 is CASSPTGGPGNTIYF. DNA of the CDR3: TGTGCCAGCTCACCAACAGGGGGCCCTGGAAACACCATATATTTT.

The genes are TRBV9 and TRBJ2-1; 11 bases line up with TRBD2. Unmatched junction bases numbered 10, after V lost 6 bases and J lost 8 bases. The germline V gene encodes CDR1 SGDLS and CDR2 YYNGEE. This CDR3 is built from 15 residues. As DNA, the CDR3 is TGTGCCAGCACCTCAACTAGCGGGAGTACGGATGAGCAGTTCTTC. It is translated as CASTSTSGSTDEQFF.

CDR3 coding DNA: TGTGCCAGCAGCTCGGGACAGGGGAACACTGAAGCTTTCTTT. It is translated as CASSSGQGNTEAFF. The chain carries TRBV7-2 and TRBJ1-1; 9 nucleotides match TRBD1. The length of the CDR3 is 14 residues. V lost 4 bases, J lost 1 base, and 1 base stayed unmatched. Germline loops: CDR1 SGHTA, CDR2 FQGNSA.

DNA for the CDR3: TGTGCCAGCAGCTCCCGGCGGCCAGTCTACGAGCAGTACTTC. Translated: CASSSRRPVYEQYF. The J gene is TRBJ2-7, the V gene TRBV7-8, with D uncertain. The germline V gene encodes CDR1 SGHVS and CDR2 FQNEAQ. The CDR3 has 14 amino acids. Trimming took 4 bases from V and 3 from J, leaving 13 bases between them.

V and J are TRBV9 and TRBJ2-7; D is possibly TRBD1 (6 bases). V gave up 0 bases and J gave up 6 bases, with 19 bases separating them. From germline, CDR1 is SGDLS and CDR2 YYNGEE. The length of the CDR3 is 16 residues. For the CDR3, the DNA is TGTGCCAGCAGCGTAGGTGGGGGCGGCAAAAACGGCGAGCAGTACTTC. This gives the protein CASSVGGGGKNGEQYF.

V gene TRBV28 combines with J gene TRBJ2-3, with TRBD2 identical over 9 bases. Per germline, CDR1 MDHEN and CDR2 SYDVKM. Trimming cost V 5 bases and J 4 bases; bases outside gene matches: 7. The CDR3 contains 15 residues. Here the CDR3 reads CASSRSGRTADTQYF. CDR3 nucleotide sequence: TGTGCCAGCAGTAGGAGCGGGAGGACTGCAGATACGCAGTATTTT.

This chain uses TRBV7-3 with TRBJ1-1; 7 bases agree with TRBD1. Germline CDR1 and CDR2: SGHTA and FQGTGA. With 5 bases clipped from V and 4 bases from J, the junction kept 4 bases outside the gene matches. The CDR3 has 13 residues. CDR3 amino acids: CASSMTGTTEAFF. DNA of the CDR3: TGTGCCAGCAGCATGACAGGGACCACTGAAGCTTTCTTT.

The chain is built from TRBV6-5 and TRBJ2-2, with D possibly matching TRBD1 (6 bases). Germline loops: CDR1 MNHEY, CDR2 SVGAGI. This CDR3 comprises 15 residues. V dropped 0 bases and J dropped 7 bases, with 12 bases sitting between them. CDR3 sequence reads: CASSYSGGGGGELFF. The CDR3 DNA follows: TGTGCCAGCAGTTACTCAGGGGGTGGAGGCGGGGAGCTGTTTTTT.

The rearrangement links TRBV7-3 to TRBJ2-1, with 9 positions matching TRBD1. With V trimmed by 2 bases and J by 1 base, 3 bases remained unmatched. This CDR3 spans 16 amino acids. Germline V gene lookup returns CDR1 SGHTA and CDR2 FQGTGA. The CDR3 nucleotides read TGTGCCAGCAGCTTACGGACAGGGGTTTCCTACAATGAGCAGTTCTTC. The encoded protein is CASSLRTGVSYNEQFF.

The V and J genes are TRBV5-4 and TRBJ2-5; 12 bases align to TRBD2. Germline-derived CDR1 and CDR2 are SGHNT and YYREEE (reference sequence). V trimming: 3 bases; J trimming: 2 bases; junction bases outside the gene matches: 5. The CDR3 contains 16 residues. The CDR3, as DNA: TGTGCCAGCAGCTATGGACTAGCGGGATATCAAGAGACCCAGTACTTC. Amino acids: CASSYGLAGYQETQYF.

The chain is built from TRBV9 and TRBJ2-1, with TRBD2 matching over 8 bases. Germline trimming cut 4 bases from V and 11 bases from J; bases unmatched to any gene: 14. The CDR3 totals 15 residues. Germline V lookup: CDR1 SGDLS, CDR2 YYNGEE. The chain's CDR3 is CASSPLVEAGGKQFF. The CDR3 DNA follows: TGTGCCAGCAGCCCTCTGGTGGAGGCGGGAGGAAAGCAGTTCTTC.

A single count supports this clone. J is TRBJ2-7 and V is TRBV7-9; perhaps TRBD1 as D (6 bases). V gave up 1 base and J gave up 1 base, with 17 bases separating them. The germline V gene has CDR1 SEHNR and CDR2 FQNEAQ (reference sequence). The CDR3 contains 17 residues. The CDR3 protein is CASSLGPGQKFSYEQYF. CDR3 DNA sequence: TGTGCCAGCAGCTTAGGCCCCGGACAGAAGTTTTCCTACGAGCAGTACTTC.